This T cell receptor (beta chain) was sequenced in a study of cytomegalovirus exposure and HLA in healthy donors. Overall study results and limits: The authors later linked a missense DCLRE1C variant to TCR beta V- and J-gene trimming.

The PCR was carried out with 60 Vbeta primers and 13 Jbeta primers. Generated by immunoSEQ multiplex PCR, the TCRdb table keeps only in-frame clones and is missing some. The repertoire holds under 200,000 clones, 62% seen once, with around 3% in the top ten. Notes on this clone: Its antigen remains unidentified.

There are 14 residues in the CDR3. With 3 bases removed from V and 6 bases from J, the gap between germline ends came to 14 bases. CDR1 and CDR2 from the germline V gene are LNHDA and SQIVND (reference sequence). Sequenced material: PBMCs. This receptor was identified in a man in his forties in good health and CMV-seronegative. The chain links TRBV19 to TRBJ1-2, with D hard to call. For the CDR3, the DNA is TGTGCCAGTAGTATCGCAACAGATCAACATGGCTACACCTTC. As protein: CASSIATDQHGYTF.